This is a list of T cell receptor beta chains from one sample in a study of cytomegalovirus exposure and HLA in healthy donors. The method was immunoSEQ multiplex PCR; TCRdb's version includes in-frame clones alone and lacks a portion of them. This sample has about 130,000 clones; 78% occur once, and the top ten carry approximately 10%. Material: PBMCs. These TCRs come from a man between 25 and 39 years old in good health and CMV-seropositive. CDR3s include the opening cysteine and the closing phenylalanine or tryptophan. Each record gives: V gene, D gene, clone size, CDR3 protein. The D gene is left open where the match is weak. Clone size is stated in some rows and not others, as once, few, many or a class when expanded.

>TRBV7-6|.|once
CASSSRLFDEQFF
>TRBV5-1|TRBD1|.
CASSQGQGGNSPLHF
>TRBV13|TRBD2|.
CASSLEVAGGDEQFF
>TRBV11-2|.|few
CASSLGPGYGQLDGYTF
>TRBV5-1|TRBD1|.
CASSLVAGGLRYGYTF
>TRBV27|.|once
CASSLGQGGMNTEAFF
>TRBV11-2|.|few
CASSSSGAGYTF
>TRBV10-3|.|.
CATQQGSANTIYF
>TRBV19|TRBD1|.
CASSMRRQGVSNQPQHF
>TRBV6-1|.|.
CASRETSSPYEQYF
>TRBV27|TRBD1|.
CASSDRGLPQHF
>TRBV6-1|.|.
CASSEAGRGIQETQYF
>TRBV2|TRBD2|once
CASSETSGTYQETQYF
>TRBV5-6|.|.
CASSLGRGPQHF
>TRBV7-8|TRBD1|few
CASSSRTGGLETQYF
>TRBV5-1|.|once
CASSSAPRYLYYGYTF
>TRBV9|TRBD2|.
CASSASGRTDTQYF
>TRBV6-1|TRBD1|.
CASSDSGTGGSYEQYF